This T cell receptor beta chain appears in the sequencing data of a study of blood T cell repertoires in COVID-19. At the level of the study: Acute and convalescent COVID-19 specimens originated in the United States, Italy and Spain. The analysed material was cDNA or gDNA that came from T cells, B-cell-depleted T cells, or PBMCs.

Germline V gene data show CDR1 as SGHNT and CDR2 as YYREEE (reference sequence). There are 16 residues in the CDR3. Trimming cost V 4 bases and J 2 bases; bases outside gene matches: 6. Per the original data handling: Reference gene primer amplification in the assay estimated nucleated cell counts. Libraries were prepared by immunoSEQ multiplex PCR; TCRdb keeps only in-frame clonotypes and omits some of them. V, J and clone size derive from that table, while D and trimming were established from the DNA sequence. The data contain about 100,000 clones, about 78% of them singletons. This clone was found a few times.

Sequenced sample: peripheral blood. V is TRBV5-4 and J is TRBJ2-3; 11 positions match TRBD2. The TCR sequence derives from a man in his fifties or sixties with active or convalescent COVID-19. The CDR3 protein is CASSPRTSGPTDTQYF. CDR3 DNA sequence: TGTGCCAGCAGCCCCCGGACTAGCGGGCCCACAGATACGCAGTATTTT.